Listed here are 32 T cell receptor beta chains from one sample, sequenced in a study of blood T cell repertoires in COVID-19. TCRdb's copy holds only in-frame clones and misses some; the assay was immunoSEQ multiplex PCR. The sample consists of around 100,000 clones, 88% of them appearing once. Sequenced input: peripheral blood. The receptors come from a woman in her sixties or seventies with acute or convalescent COVID-19.

The rearrangement joins TRBV2 to TRBJ2-4; possibly TRBD1 for D (5 bases). The germline gives CDR1 SNHLY, CDR2 FYNNEI. The germline V and J ends were trimmed by 7 bases and 0 bases, with 10 bases remaining between them. This CDR3 contains 14 residues. Written as DNA, the CDR3 is TGTGCCAGCAAACCCCAGGGAGCCAAAAACATTCAGTACTTC. Protein product: CASKPQGAKNIQYF.

The chain couples TRBV6-5 to TRBJ2-2; 8 nucleotides align to TRBD1. With V trimmed by 5 bases and J by 5 bases, 7 bases remained unmatched. This CDR3 has 15 residues. Germline values: CDR1 MNHEY, CDR2 SVGAGI. Written as DNA, the CDR3 is TGTGCCAGCAGTAAACGGACAGGGACAACCGGGGAGCTGTTTTTT. This translates into CASSKRTGTTGELFF.

The J gene is TRBJ2-5, the V gene TRBV5-1; TRBD2 is a possible D gene (6 bases). Deletions cut 4 bases from V and 1 base from J, with 8 bases between. Germline CDR1 SGHRS, CDR2 YFSETQ. This CDR3 contains 13 residues. CDR3 in amino acids: CASSHSGQETQYF. Here the CDR3 DNA reads TGCGCCAGCAGCCATAGCGGCCAAGAGACCCAGTACTTC.

This chain links TRBV4-1 with TRBJ1-5; D gene unclear. Germline V lookup: CDR1 MGHRA, CDR2 YSYEKL. Trimming shortened V by 0 bases and J by 5 bases, and 11 bases separated the two germline ends. This CDR3 has 15 amino acids. The CDR3 region has the DNA TGCGCCAGCAGCCAAGAGGAGTCAGCAGATCAGCCCCAGCATTTT. It is translated as CASSQEESADQPQHF.

This chain joins TRBV6-6 and TRBJ2-7; the D is unclear. This CDR3 comprises 14 residues. V was shortened by 6 bases and J by 3 bases, with 15 bases between the two germline ends. Germline lookup yields CDR1 MNHNY and CDR2 SVGAGI (reference sequence). The CDR3 sequence is CASSAETSGYEQYV. CDR3 in DNA: TGTGCCAGCAGCGCAGAAACTTCGGGCTACGAGCAGTACGTC.

The chain has TRBV9 and TRBJ1-6; possible D gene TRBD1, 5 bases. CDR1 is SGDLS, CDR2 YYNGEE, per germline. The CDR3 spans 15 residues. V was clipped by 3 bases and J by 6 bases, with 13 bases between them. The CDR3 sequence is CASSAGGWGNSPLHF. CDR3 nucleotides: TGTGCCAGCAGCGCCGGGGGTTGGGGTAATTCACCCCTCCACTTT.

This clone appeared once. The V and J genes are TRBV24-1 and TRBJ2-3; 8 bases are shared with TRBD2. Germline loops: CDR1 KGHDR, CDR2 SFDVKD. The CDR3 runs 16 residues. V gave up 1 base and J gave up 4 bases; unmatched junction bases: 6. The CDR3 DNA sequence: TGTGCCACCAGTGATTTAACTAGCGGTTCTGCAGATACGCAGTATTTT. It yields the protein CATSDLTSGSADTQYF.

In this sample, this clone turned up a few times. This rearrangement joins TRBV7-8 to TRBJ1-3; weak D call: TRBD1 (6 bases). From germline, CDR1 is SGHVS and CDR2 FQNEAQ. The V end lost 5 bases, the J end lost 2 bases, and 19 bases lay between the germline ends. The CDR3 is 17 amino acids. In DNA form, the CDR3 reads TGTGCCAGCAGCCTAGGGGGGAGGGCCTCCCCTGGAAACACCATATATTTT. Protein product: CASSLGGRASPGNTIYF.

The V and J genes are TRBV6-5 and TRBJ1-4; D ambiguous. The CDR3 is 13 amino acids. CDR1 and CDR2 from the germline V gene are MNHEY and SVGAGI. Deletions cut 8 bases from V and 0 bases from J, with 7 bases between. The CDR3 DNA reads TGTGCCAGCGTGAGGTCAACTAATGAAAAACTGTTTTTT. It translates to CASVRSTNEKLFF.

The V and J genes are TRBV6-6 and TRBJ1-2; D is possibly TRBD1 (5 bases). CDR1 and CDR2 from the germline V gene are MNHNY and SVGAGI (reference sequence). The V gene lost 0 bases and the J gene lost 1 base, with 9 bases spanning the gap. The CDR3 extends over 15 amino acids. The CDR3 reads CASSYSGGRNYGYTF. In DNA form, the CDR3 reads TGTGCCAGCAGTTACTCGGGGGGACGTAACTATGGCTACACCTTC.

This clone was seen a few times. The chain combines TRBV6-4 with TRBJ2-1; TRBD2 matches 9 bases. There are 19 residues in the CDR3. V dropped 4 bases and J dropped 1; count of bases not matched to a gene: 14. Per the germline V gene, CDR1 is MRHNA and CDR2 is SNTAGT. This CDR3 reads CASSVEGLAYSRSYNEQFF. The CDR3 nucleotides are TGTGCCAGCAGTGTAGAGGGACTAGCCTATTCGCGATCCTACAATGAGCAGTTCTTC.

The V gene is TRBV11-3, the J gene TRBJ2-3; perhaps TRBD2 as D (6 bases). Germline loops: CDR1 SGHNT, CDR2 YENEEA. V shed 3 bases and J shed 2 bases, with 12 bases lying between them. The CDR3 spans 15 residues. Here the CDR3 reads CASSLGRGDTDTQYF. The CDR3 DNA sequence: TGTGCCAGCAGCTTGGGGCGGGGAGACACAGATACGCAGTATTTT.

The rearrangement joins TRBV29-1 to TRBJ1-1, with D unclear. CDR3 length: 13 amino acids. Germline CDR1 is SQVTM and CDR2 is ANQGSEA. The V end was cut by 5 bases, the J end by 1 base, with 11 bases between. CDR3 in amino acids: CSVSLGGNTEAFF. The CDR3 DNA reads as TGCAGCGTTTCGTTAGGAGGGAACACTGAAGCTTTCTTT.

The chain is built from TRBV6-5 and TRBJ1-1; 8 nucleotides match TRBD1. This CDR3 has 15 residues. Trimming took 4 bases from V and 1 from J; bases not matched to a gene: 5. The germline gives CDR1 MNHEY, CDR2 SVGAGI. CDR3 region: CASSFADRGNTEAFF. The CDR3 DNA reads as TGTGCCAGCAGTTTTGCAGACAGGGGGAACACTGAAGCTTTCTTT.

The CDR3 here is CASSTTQDRHGYTF. The CDR3 nucleotides read TGTGCCAGCAGCACTACTCAGGACAGGCATGGCTACACCTTC. The J gene is TRBJ1-2, the V gene TRBV5-4, with 7 bases that match TRBD1. CDR1 is SGHNT and CDR2 is YYREEE in the germline V gene (reference sequence). V was clipped by 4 bases and J by 6 bases; unmatched bases: 9. The CDR3 is made up of 14 amino acids.

The chain recombines TRBV6-1 with TRBJ2-7; D gene unclear. The ends were cut back, 0 bases at V and 3 bases at J, with 9 bases in the middle. The CDR3 extends over 14 amino acids. The germline V gene has CDR1 MNHNS and CDR2 SASEGT. The CDR3 reads CASSEALTRYEQYV. CDR3 DNA: TGTGCCAGCAGTGAAGCCCTCACGCGCTACGAGCAGTACGTC.

This clone was found a few times. The V call is TRBV27, the J call TRBJ2-1, with TRBD1 identical over 9 bases. The J segment lost 6 bases and the V segment lost 3 bases, leaving 6 bases of the junction unmatched. This CDR3 has 15 residues. Germline CDR1 MNHEY, CDR2 SMNVEV (reference sequence). The CDR3 DNA follows: TGTGCCAGCAGTTTTGGGACAGGGCGCTCCAATGAGCAGTTCTTC. This translates into CASSFGTGRSNEQFF.

This clone was seen only once. The chain is built from TRBV3-1 (or the pseudogene TRBV3-2) and TRBJ2-5; D is perhaps TRBD2 (7 bases). Per the germline V gene, CDR1 is LGHDT and CDR2 is YNNKEL (reference sequence). The CDR3 covers 15 residues. Trimming cost V 4 bases and J 2 bases, with 14 bases left between them. The DNA for the CDR3 is TGTGCCAGCAGCCTAAGAGGGGGGGTACAAGAGACCCAGTACTTC. Its translation is CASSLRGGVQETQYF.

J is TRBJ1-6 and V is TRBV11-2, with 8 bases lining up with TRBD1. Trimming took 1 base from V and 2 from J; bases not matched to a gene: 1. The CDR3 runs to 16 residues. Germline CDR1 is SGHAT and CDR2 is FQNNGV. CDR3 in amino acids: CASSLAGGTYNSPLHF. The CDR3 DNA sequence: TGTGCCAGCAGCTTAGCAGGGGGCACCTATAATTCACCCCTCCACTTT.

In DNA form, the CDR3 reads TGTGCCAGCAGCTTAGCCGGGAACACTGAAGCTTTCTTT. The encoded protein is CASSLAGNTEAFF. V gene TRBV11-3 combines with J gene TRBJ1-1; D call uncertain. In germline, CDR1 is SGHNT, CDR2 YENEEA. The length of the CDR3 is 13 residues. V lost 1 base to trimming and J lost 1 base, with 4 bases between them.

This clone is a singleton in its sample. The same CDR3 can be traced to other DNA sequences in this sample. The V gene is TRBV12-3 or TRBV12-4, the J gene TRBJ1-2; D not resolved. This CDR3 region has 12 residues. The V and J ends lost 6 bases and 4 bases respectively, with 9 bases between them. The CDR3 coding sequence is TGTGCCAGCAGCCTAGCCTCCTATGGCTACACCTTC. It translates to CASSLASYGYTF.

The DNA of the CDR3 is TGTGCCAGCAAGGAACTAGCCCCGACCTCCTACAATGAGCAGTTCTTC. Protein product: CASKELAPTSYNEQFF. The chain carries TRBV2 and TRBJ2-1; a weak D match, TRBD2 (6 bases). Trimming left V 7 bases short and J 0 bases short, with 16 bases between. The CDR3 spans 16 residues. Germline V CDR1 and CDR2: SNHLY, FYNNEI.

The CDR3, as DNA: TGTGCCAGCAGTTACCGTCCTCCAGACGGAGCCTACGAGCAGTACTTC. This encodes CASSYRPPDGAYEQYF. The rearrangement links TRBV6-5 to TRBJ2-7, with D uncertain. The germline gives CDR1 MNHEY, CDR2 SVGAGI. V was cut by 2 bases and J by 2 bases, with 16 bases left in between. This CDR3 spans 16 amino acids.

This rearrangement joins TRBV28 to TRBJ2-5; D not certain. Germline V lookup: CDR1 MDHEN, CDR2 SYDVKM. The V end lost 3 bases, the J end lost 1 base, and 6 bases lay between the germline ends. The CDR3 consists of 13 residues. The CDR3 coding sequence is TGTGCCAGCAGTTTGGGCGTCCAAGAGACCCAGTACTTC. Translating it yields CASSLGVQETQYF.

The genes are TRBV6-5 and TRBJ1-5; the match to TRBD1 covers 10 bases. CDR1 is MNHEY and CDR2 is SVGAGI in the germline V gene. The V and J ends lost 2 bases and 5 bases, in that order; junction bases with no gene match: 3. The CDR3 is 15 residues long. The CDR3 loop is CASSYGDRGDQPQHF. The CDR3 DNA follows: TGTGCCAGCAGTTACGGGGACAGGGGAGATCAGCCCCAGCATTTT.

The chain carries TRBV5-1 and TRBJ2-2; TRBD1 might be the D (5 bases). The CDR3 contains 14 residues. V was cut by 1 base and J by 3 bases, with 7 bases left in between. CDR1 and CDR2 (germline): SGHRS, YFSETQ. CDR3: CASSLMTDTGELFF. The CDR3 nucleotides read TGCGCCAGCAGCTTGATGACAGACACCGGGGAGCTGTTTTTT. Using reference TRBV5-1 and TRBJ2-2 for the parts outside the CDR3, the full variable domain is KAGVTQTPRYLIKTRGQQVTLSCSPISGHRSVSWYQQTPGQGLQFLFEYFSETQRNKGNFPGRFSGRQFSNSRSEMNVSTLELGDSALYLCASSLMTDTGELFFGEGSRLTVL.

The chain links TRBV27 to TRBJ2-1; the D gene is possibly TRBD1 (6 bases). Deletions cut 6 bases from V and 0 bases from J, with 15 bases between. Germline assignment: CDR1 MNHEY and CDR2 SMNVEV (reference sequence). CDR3 length: 16 residues. The DNA of the CDR3 is TGTGCCAGCAGCGGACCTCAGGGGAGCTCCTACAATGAGCAGTTCTTC. Residues: CASSGPQGSSYNEQFF.

V usage is TRBV18 and J usage is TRBJ2-7; the D gene is possibly TRBD1 (5 bases). The germline CDR1 and CDR2 sequences are KGHSH and LQKENI. This CDR3 contains 14 residues. V dropped 0 bases and J dropped 7 bases, with 13 bases sitting between them. CDR3 coding DNA: TGTGCCAGCTCACCACCGACCAGGGCAGGGGAGCAGTACGTC. Its translation: CASSPPTRAGEQYV.

The genes are TRBV14 and TRBJ2-3; possibly TRBD1 for D (6 bases). This CDR3 is 14 amino acids long. Trimming shortened V by 4 bases and J by 3 bases, and 11 bases separated the two germline ends. The germline CDR1 and CDR2 sequences are SGHDN and FVKESK. The CDR3 loop is CASSPGTKTDTQYF. The DNA for the CDR3 is TGTGCCAGCAGCCCCGGGACAAAAACAGATACGCAGTATTTT.

The chain joins TRBV24-1 to TRBJ2-1; 9 nucleotides agree with TRBD1. This CDR3 comprises 16 residues. The junction had 6 bases not matched to a gene; V was cut back by 3 bases and J by 4 bases. CDR1 is KGHDR and CDR2 is SFDVKD in the germline V gene. The CDR3 sequence: CATSDATGGAYNEQFF. The CDR3, as DNA: TGTGCCACCAGTGATGCTACAGGGGGCGCTTACAATGAGCAGTTCTTC.

The V call is TRBV19, the J call TRBJ2-1, with 8 nucleotides matching TRBD2. The V segment lost 1 base and the J segment 8 bases; nucleotides outside the gene matches: 10. CDR3 length: 16 residues. Germline V CDR1 and CDR2: LNHDA, SQIVND (reference sequence). CDR3 residues: CASSIVGSGRGHEQFF. The DNA of the CDR3 is TGTGCCAGTAGTATAGTAGGGAGCGGGAGAGGCCATGAGCAGTTCTTC. The whole variable domain, remainder taken from reference TRBV19 and TRBJ2-1, is DGGITQSPKYLFRKEGQNVTLSCEQNLNHDAMYWYRQDPGQGLRLIYYSQIVNDFQKGDIAEGYSVSREKKESFPLTVTSAQKNPTAFYLCASSIVGSGRGHEQFFGPGTRLTVL.

The chain joins TRBV29-1 to TRBJ2-6, with D possibly TRBD2 on 7 matching bases. This CDR3 comprises 18 residues. Germline V gene lookup returns CDR1 SQVTM and CDR2 ANQGSEA. V lost 3 bases and J 2 bases, leaving 20 bases between the germline ends. The CDR3 region is CSVETSGGGPAGANVLTF. The DNA for the CDR3 is TGCAGCGTTGAGACCTCGGGGGGCGGACCAGCTGGGGCCAACGTCCTGACTTTC. Looking up the rest from reference TRBV29-1 and TRBJ2-6 gives the full variable domain: SAVISQKPSRDICQRGTSLTIQCQVDSQVTMMFWYRQQPGQSLTLIATANQGSEATYESGFVIDKFPISRPNLTFSTLTVSNMSPEDSSIYLCSVETSGGGPAGANVLTFGAGSRLTVL.